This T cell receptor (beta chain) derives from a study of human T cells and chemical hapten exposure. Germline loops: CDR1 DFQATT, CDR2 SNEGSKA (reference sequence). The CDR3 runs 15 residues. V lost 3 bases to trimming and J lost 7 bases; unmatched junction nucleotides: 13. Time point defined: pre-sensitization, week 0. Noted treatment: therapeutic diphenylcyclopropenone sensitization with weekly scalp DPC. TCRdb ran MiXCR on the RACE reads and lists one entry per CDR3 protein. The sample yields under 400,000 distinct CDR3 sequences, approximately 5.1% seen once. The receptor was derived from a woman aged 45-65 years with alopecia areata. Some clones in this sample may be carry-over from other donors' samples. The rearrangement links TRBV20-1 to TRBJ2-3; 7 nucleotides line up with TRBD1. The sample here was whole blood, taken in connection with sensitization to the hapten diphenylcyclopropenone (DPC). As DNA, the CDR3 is TGCAGTGCTAGTATTCCGGGACAGCCCGAAAATACGCAGTATTTT. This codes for CSASIPGQPENTQYF.